The rows below give T cell receptor beta chains drawn from one sample of a study of blood T cell repertoires in COVID-19. The data were produced by immunoSEQ multiplex PCR, yet TCRdb's version contains in-frame clones alone and is incomplete. The sample has roughly 250,000 clones, about 88% seen once. The specimen sequenced was PBMCs or T cells enriched from blood (not recorded which). These receptors originate from a woman aged 45-59 years who had recovered from COVID-19. CDR3s include the opening cysteine and the closing phenylalanine or tryptophan. Fields, in order: clone size, J gene, V gene, D gene, CDR3 protein, CDR3 DNA. A D gene is named only where the DNA matches it firmly. A row's size may be missing; if present it is once, few, many or a size class.

abundance: -; j_gene: TRBJ2-6; v_gene: TRBV7-2; d_gene: TRBD1; CDR3aa: CASSKTGGPVLSGANVLTF; CDR3nt: TGTGCCAGCAGTAAGACAGGGGGCCCCGTCCTTTCTGGGGCCAACGTCCTGACTTTC
abundance: -; j_gene: TRBJ2-6; v_gene: TRBV4-3; d_gene: -; CDR3aa: CASSQDSTGSGANVLTF; CDR3nt: TGCGCCAGCAGCCAAGATTCAACGGGGTCTGGGGCCAACGTCCTGACTTTC
abundance: -; j_gene: TRBJ1-5; v_gene: TRBV28; d_gene: TRBD1; CDR3aa: CASSPTGGRQPQHF; CDR3nt: TGTGCCAGCAGTCCTACAGGGGGTCGGCAGCCCCAGCATTTT
abundance: -; j_gene: TRBJ2-3; v_gene: TRBV3-1/TRBV3-2; d_gene: -; CDR3aa: CASSQGPSLGDTQYF; CDR3nt: TGTGCCAGCAGCCAAGGTCCTAGCCTGGGAGATACGCAGTATTTT
abundance: -; j_gene: TRBJ1-2; v_gene: TRBV6-5; d_gene: -; CDR3aa: CASTSDVYYGYTF; CDR3nt: TGTGCCAGCACCAGTGATGTGTACTATGGCTACACCTTC
abundance: -; j_gene: TRBJ2-1; v_gene: TRBV29-1; d_gene: TRBD2; CDR3aa: CSVRDRGRGNEQFF; CDR3nt: TGCAGCGTTCGAGATCGGGGGAGGGGCAATGAGCAGTTCTTC
abundance: -; j_gene: TRBJ2-1; v_gene: TRBV7-3; d_gene: TRBD2; CDR3aa: CASSPLPTSGRGNEQFF; CDR3nt: TGTGCCAGCAGCCCCCTCCCCACTAGCGGGAGGGGTAATGAGCAGTTCTTC
abundance: -; j_gene: TRBJ1-5; v_gene: TRBV3-1/TRBV3-2; d_gene: -; CDR3aa: CASSPPGNQPQHF; CDR3nt: TGTGCCAGCAGCCCTCCGGGTAATCAGCCCCAGCATTTT
abundance: -; j_gene: TRBJ2-5; v_gene: TRBV30; d_gene: TRBD1; CDR3aa: CAWSGDRAETQYF; CDR3nt: TGTGCCTGGAGTGGAGACAGGGCGGAGACCCAGTACTTC
abundance: -; j_gene: TRBJ1-6; v_gene: TRBV5-1; d_gene: -; CDR3aa: CASSLEQGRFSPLHF; CDR3nt: TGCGCCAGCAGCTTGGAACAGGGAAGGTTTTCACCCCTCCACTTT
abundance: -; j_gene: TRBJ2-1; v_gene: TRBV2; d_gene: -; CDR3aa: CASSYNGKNNEQFF; CDR3nt: TGTGCCAGTAGCTATAACGGGAAAAACAATGAGCAGTTCTTC
abundance: -; j_gene: TRBJ1-4; v_gene: TRBV14; d_gene: -; CDR3aa: CASSQRGQFEKLFF; CDR3nt: TGTGCCAGCAGCCAACGAGGACAGTTCGAAAAACTGTTTTTT
abundance: -; j_gene: TRBJ2-3; v_gene: TRBV9; d_gene: TRBD2; CDR3aa: CASSTRDYTDTQYF; CDR3nt: TGTGCCAGCAGCACCCGGGACTACACAGATACGCAGTATTTT
abundance: -; j_gene: TRBJ1-4; v_gene: TRBV30; d_gene: -; CDR3aa: CATQGRLNEKLFF; CDR3nt: TGTGCCACTCAGGGGCGCCTTAATGAAAAACTGTTTTTT
abundance: -; j_gene: TRBJ1-4; v_gene: TRBV4-2; d_gene: -; CDR3aa: CASSPVRGLGSTNEKLFF; CDR3nt: TGTGCCAGCAGCCCAGTAAGGGGGTTAGGATCAACTAATGAAAAACTGTTTTTT
abundance: -; j_gene: TRBJ2-1; v_gene: TRBV7-9; d_gene: TRBD2; CDR3aa: CASSLVSSGYNEQFF; CDR3nt: TGTGCCAGCAGCTTAGTGTCTAGCGGTTACAATGAGCAGTTCTTC
abundance: few; j_gene: TRBJ2-1; v_gene: TRBV6-2/TRBV6-3; d_gene: TRBD1; CDR3aa: CASSSQGGLREQFF; CDR3nt: TGTGCCAGCAGTTCACAGGGGGGTTTACGCGAGCAGTTCTTC
abundance: -; j_gene: TRBJ2-3; v_gene: TRBV29-1; d_gene: -; CDR3aa: CSSKNGEDGRTDTQYF; CDR3nt: TGCAGCTCAAAGAACGGGGAGGACGGGCGCACAGATACGCAGTATTTT
abundance: -; j_gene: TRBJ1-5; v_gene: TRBV12-3/TRBV12-4; d_gene: -; CDR3aa: CASVSGNQPQHF; CDR3nt: TGTGCCAGCGTGTCAGGGAATCAGCCCCAGCATTTT
abundance: -; j_gene: TRBJ2-7; v_gene: TRBV3-1/TRBV3-2; d_gene: -; CDR3aa: CASSVGGRFREQYF; CDR3nt: TGTGCCAGCAGCGTCGGAGGCAGGTTTCGCGAGCAGTACTTC
abundance: -; j_gene: TRBJ2-3; v_gene: TRBV7-3; d_gene: -; CDR3aa: CASSLPGTPVTQYF; CDR3nt: TGTGCCAGCAGCTTACCTGGGACACCAGTTACGCAGTATTTT
abundance: -; j_gene: TRBJ1-3; v_gene: TRBV29-1; d_gene: -; CDR3aa: CSVGPTGGNTIYF; CDR3nt: TGCAGCGTTGGGCCAACAGGGGGAAACACCATATATTTT
abundance: -; j_gene: TRBJ2-5; v_gene: TRBV7-9; d_gene: -; CDR3aa: CASSPSGSMETQYF; CDR3nt: TGTGCCAGCAGCCCCTCCGGGAGCATGGAGACCCAGTACTTC
abundance: -; j_gene: TRBJ1-5; v_gene: TRBV18; d_gene: -; CDR3aa: CASSPGGRGNQPQHF; CDR3nt: TGTGCCAGCTCACCTGGGGGCAGGGGAAATCAGCCCCAGCATTTT
abundance: few; j_gene: TRBJ1-1; v_gene: TRBV29-1; d_gene: -; CDR3aa: CSVYSRVFGTEAFF; CDR3nt: TGCAGCGTGTATTCCAGGGTGTTCGGCACTGAAGCTTTCTTT
abundance: -; j_gene: TRBJ1-2; v_gene: TRBV25-1; d_gene: TRBD1; CDR3aa: CASSDQGASGYTF; CDR3nt: TGTGCCAGCAGTGATCAGGGGGCGAGTGGCTACACCTTC
abundance: once; j_gene: TRBJ1-1; v_gene: TRBV30; d_gene: TRBD1; CDR3aa: CAWSVGGADTEAFF; CDR3nt: TGTGCCTGGAGTGTAGGGGGCGCGGACACTGAAGCTTTCTTT
abundance: few; j_gene: TRBJ1-1; v_gene: TRBV9; d_gene: -; CDR3aa: CASSEGLGAGDTEAFF; CDR3nt: TGTGCCAGCAGCGAGGGCCTGGGAGCAGGGGACACTGAAGCTTTCTTT
abundance: once; j_gene: TRBJ1-5; v_gene: TRBV11-3; d_gene: TRBD1; CDR3aa: CASSLDQGQGAGQPQHF; CDR3nt: TGTGCCAGCAGCTTAGATCAGGGACAGGGGGCGGGTCAGCCCCAGCATTTT
abundance: -; j_gene: TRBJ1-1; v_gene: TRBV16; d_gene: -; CDR3aa: CASSQFLLAEAFF; CDR3nt: TGTGCCAGCAGCCAATTCTTGCTAGCTGAAGCTTTCTTT
abundance: -; j_gene: TRBJ2-2; v_gene: TRBV7-2; d_gene: TRBD1; CDR3aa: CASSLYRGSGELFF; CDR3nt: TGTGCCAGCAGCTTGTACAGGGGGTCCGGGGAGCTGTTTTTT
abundance: -; j_gene: TRBJ2-6; v_gene: TRBV5-1; d_gene: -; CDR3aa: CASSLQNPGANVLTF; CDR3nt: TGCGCCAGCAGCTTGCAGAACCCTGGGGCCAACGTCCTGACTTTC
abundance: once; j_gene: TRBJ1-5; v_gene: TRBV6-8; d_gene: -; CDR3aa: CASRTFRDSNQPQHF; CDR3nt: TGTGCCAGCAGAACGTTCAGGGATAGCAATCAGCCCCAGCATTTT
abundance: -; j_gene: TRBJ1-2; v_gene: TRBV20-1; d_gene: -; CDR3aa: CSARGTFGYTF; CDR3nt: TGCAGTGCTAGGGGGACTTTTGGCTACACCTTC
abundance: -; j_gene: TRBJ2-5; v_gene: TRBV5-4; d_gene: -; CDR3aa: CASSFYGSRGETQYF; CDR3nt: TGTGCCAGCAGCTTCTACGGGTCCCGCGGGGAGACCCAGTACTTC
abundance: -; j_gene: TRBJ1-4; v_gene: TRBV4-1; d_gene: TRBD1; CDR3aa: CASSQDGTGGEKLFF; CDR3nt: TGCGCCAGCAGCCAAGATGGGACAGGAGGTGAAAAACTGTTTTTT
abundance: -; j_gene: TRBJ2-7; v_gene: TRBV7-6; d_gene: -; CDR3aa: CASSLVGSGVIYEQYF; CDR3nt: TGTGCCAGCAGCTTAGTAGGTTCGGGGGTCATCTACGAGCAGTACTTC
abundance: -; j_gene: TRBJ2-7; v_gene: TRBV21-1; d_gene: -; CDR3aa: CASSKSRSAGGYHEQYF; CDR3nt: TGTGCCAGCAGCAAAAGTAGGTCTGCAGGGGGCTACCACGAGCAGTACTTC
abundance: -; j_gene: TRBJ2-3; v_gene: TRBV7-2; d_gene: -; CDR3aa: CASSFLGTSTDTQYF; CDR3nt: TGTGCCAGCAGCTTCCTAGGAACTAGCACAGATACGCAGTATTTT
abundance: -; j_gene: TRBJ2-3; v_gene: TRBV30; d_gene: -; CDR3aa: CAWDLTGSPADTQYF; CDR3nt: TGTGCCTGGGACCTAACAGGGAGCCCAGCCGATACGCAGTATTTT
abundance: -; j_gene: TRBJ2-1; v_gene: TRBV19; d_gene: TRBD2; CDR3aa: CASRHPKASGDEQFF; CDR3nt: TGTGCCAGTAGACACCCGAAGGCTAGCGGCGATGAGCAGTTCTTC
abundance: once; j_gene: TRBJ2-7; v_gene: TRBV28; d_gene: -; CDR3aa: CASSPGHWRYEQYF; CDR3nt: TGTGCCAGCAGTCCGGGACATTGGCGGTACGAGCAGTACTTC
abundance: -; j_gene: TRBJ1-2; v_gene: TRBV7-9; d_gene: -; CDR3aa: CASSLQSPNGYTF; CDR3nt: TGTGCCAGCAGCCTACAGAGTCCAAATGGCTACACCTTC
abundance: -; j_gene: TRBJ1-1; v_gene: TRBV12-3/TRBV12-4; d_gene: -; CDR3aa: CASSFRVSTEAFF; CDR3nt: TGTGCCAGCAGTTTTCGGGTTAGCACTGAAGCTTTCTTT
abundance: -; j_gene: TRBJ1-4; v_gene: TRBV2; d_gene: -; CDR3aa: CASSAQRGEKLFF; CDR3nt: TGTGCCAGCAGTGCACAGAGAGGGGAAAAACTGTTTTTT
abundance: -; j_gene: TRBJ2-7; v_gene: TRBV5-1; d_gene: -; CDR3aa: CASSQRLENTYEQYF; CDR3nt: TGCGCCAGCAGCCAAAGACTAGAAAATACCTACGAGCAGTACTTC
abundance: -; j_gene: TRBJ2-5; v_gene: TRBV19; d_gene: -; CDR3aa: CASSPGTTLETQYF; CDR3nt: TGTGCCAGTAGCCCCGGGACAACATTGGAGACCCAGTACTTC
abundance: -; j_gene: TRBJ2-1; v_gene: TRBV6-4; d_gene: TRBD2; CDR3aa: CASSEGGRAWDEQFF; CDR3nt: TGTGCCAGCAGTGAAGGCGGGAGGGCCTGGGATGAGCAGTTCTTC
abundance: -; j_gene: TRBJ1-5; v_gene: TRBV6-5; d_gene: -; CDR3aa: CASSRIGGQPQHF; CDR3nt: TGTGCCAGCAGTCGGATAGGAGGTCAGCCCCAGCATTTT